Listed below are T cell receptor beta chains from one sample, sequenced in a study of cytomegalovirus exposure and HLA in healthy donors. Data came from immunoSEQ multiplex PCR; TCRdb stores just in-frame clones and leaves some out. This table holds about 360,000 clones, 86% found once. The material sequenced was PBMCs. Receptors originate from a woman aged 18 to 35 in good health and CMV-seronegative. Both conserved end residues are part of each CDR3. The D gene is left open where the match is weak. Size tells how often a clone was seen (once, few, many) or the class of an expanded clone, and some rows leave it out.

v_gene: TRBV5-1; abundance: -; d_gene: TRBD2; j_gene: TRBJ2-7; len: 17; CDR3aa: CASSVGGLAGGPREQYF; CDR3nt: TGCGCCAGCAGCGTGGGGGGACTAGCGGGAGGGCCGCGCGAGCAGTACTTC
v_gene: TRBV7-3; abundance: -; d_gene: TRBD1; j_gene: TRBJ2-2; len: 15; CDR3aa: CASSSGQGYTGELFF; CDR3nt: TGTGCCAGCAGCTCGGGACAGGGGTACACCGGGGAGCTGTTTTTT
v_gene: TRBV28; abundance: -; d_gene: TRBD2; j_gene: TRBJ2-2; len: 17; CDR3aa: CASSPIRLAGYSGELFF; CDR3nt: TGTGCCAGCAGCCCAATCCGACTAGCGGGGTATTCCGGGGAGCTGTTTTTT
v_gene: TRBV7-9; abundance: -; d_gene: TRBD1; j_gene: TRBJ1-2; len: 18; CDR3aa: CASSTESGWDRANYGYTF; CDR3nt: TGTGCCAGCAGCACCGAAAGTGGTTGGGACAGGGCTAACTATGGCTACACCTTC
v_gene: TRBV5-6; abundance: -; d_gene: TRBD2; j_gene: TRBJ2-3; len: 12; CDR3aa: CASSLGTRTQYF; CDR3nt: TGTGCCAGCAGCTTGGGGACTAGGACGCAGTATTTT
v_gene: TRBV28; abundance: -; d_gene: TRBD1; j_gene: TRBJ1-2; len: 18; CDR3aa: CASSRPSVHRGSNSNNTF; CDR3nt: TGTGCCAGCAGCCGCCCCAGCGTTCACAGGGGATCGAACAGTAATAACACCTTC
v_gene: TRBV2; abundance: few; d_gene: TRBD1; j_gene: TRBJ2-7; len: 15; CDR3aa: CASREGPGQLHEQYF; CDR3nt: TGTGCCAGCAGGGAAGGACCGGGACAGTTACACGAGCAGTACTTC
v_gene: TRBV6-6; abundance: once; d_gene: -; j_gene: TRBJ1-1; len: 15; CDR3aa: CASSYSWAQNTEAFF; CDR3nt: TGTGCCAGCAGTTACTCATGGGCCCAGAACACTGAAGCTTTCTTT
v_gene: TRBV27; abundance: once; d_gene: -; j_gene: TRBJ2-3; len: 13; CDR3aa: CASSLAQDDTQYF; CDR3nt: TGTGCCAGCAGTTTGGCCCAGGATGATACGCAGTATTTT
v_gene: TRBV27; abundance: once; d_gene: TRBD1; j_gene: TRBJ1-1; len: 15; CDR3aa: CASSSRDRVLAEAFF; CDR3nt: TGTGCCAGCAGTTCCCGGGACAGGGTTCTAGCTGAAGCTTTCTTT
v_gene: TRBV5-4; abundance: -; d_gene: TRBD2; j_gene: TRBJ2-1; len: 17; CDR3aa: CASSLGIGRSSYNEQFF; CDR3nt: TGTGCCAGCAGCTTGGGGATCGGGAGGAGCTCCTACAATGAGCAGTTCTTC
v_gene: TRBV20-1; abundance: -; d_gene: -; j_gene: TRBJ2-3; len: 10; CDR3aa: CSAIGDTQYF; CDR3nt: TGCAGTGCCATCGGAGATACGCAGTATTTT
v_gene: TRBV4-2; abundance: -; d_gene: TRBD2; j_gene: TRBJ2-1; len: 20; CDR3aa: CASSQDGSGGAGGSYNEQFF; CDR3nt: TGTGCCAGCAGCCAAGATGGAAGCGGGGGAGCGGGAGGGTCCTACAATGAGCAGTTCTTC
v_gene: TRBV6-6; abundance: -; d_gene: -; j_gene: TRBJ1-2; len: 15; CDR3aa: CASSYRPRVDYGYTF; CDR3nt: TGTGCCAGCAGTTACCGTCCCAGGGTCGACTATGGCTACACCTTC
v_gene: TRBV7-8; abundance: -; d_gene: TRBD1; j_gene: TRBJ1-6; len: 15; CDR3aa: CASSLGQGGNSPLHF; CDR3nt: TGTGCCAGCAGCCTAGGACAGGGGGGTAATTCACCCCTCCACTTT
v_gene: TRBV6-5; abundance: once; d_gene: -; j_gene: TRBJ2-7; len: 14; CDR3aa: CASGRESRAYEQYF; CDR3nt: TGTGCCAGCGGAAGGGAGAGTAGAGCCTACGAGCAGTACTTC
v_gene: TRBV5-1; abundance: -; d_gene: TRBD1; j_gene: TRBJ2-1; len: 14; CDR3aa: CASSLGTGNSEQFF; CDR3nt: TGCGCCAGCAGCTTGGGGACAGGGAACTCTGAGCAGTTCTTC
v_gene: TRBV10-3; abundance: few; d_gene: TRBD2; j_gene: TRBJ2-7; len: 14; CDR3aa: CAIRKGLGSYEQYF; CDR3nt: TGTGCCATCAGAAAGGGACTAGGGTCCTACGAGCAGTACTTC
v_gene: TRBV9; abundance: -; d_gene: -; j_gene: TRBJ2-1; len: 14; CDR3aa: CASSAAGVNNEQFF; CDR3nt: TGTGCCAGCAGCGCAGCGGGTGTCAACAATGAGCAGTTCTTC
v_gene: TRBV2; abundance: few; d_gene: TRBD1; j_gene: TRBJ2-7; len: 14; CDR3aa: CASDPGQGSYEQYF; CDR3nt: TGTGCCAGCGACCCAGGACAGGGGTCTTACGAGCAGTACTTC
v_gene: TRBV27; abundance: -; d_gene: -; j_gene: TRBJ1-2; len: 14; CDR3aa: CASSLSIQGGGYTF; CDR3nt: TGTGCCAGCAGTTTATCGATCCAGGGCGGAGGCTACACCTTC
v_gene: TRBV29-1; abundance: -; d_gene: TRBD2; j_gene: TRBJ2-3; len: 13; CDR3aa: CSVEAGVADTQYF; CDR3nt: TGCAGCGTTGAGGCGGGAGTAGCAGATACGCAGTATTTT
v_gene: TRBV19; abundance: once; d_gene: TRBD2; j_gene: TRBJ2-5; len: 16; CDR3aa: CASSIFPLAVDETQYF; CDR3nt: TGTGCCAGTAGTATATTCCCTCTAGCGGTGGATGAGACCCAGTACTTC
v_gene: TRBV7-3; abundance: -; d_gene: -; j_gene: TRBJ1-1; len: 13; CDR3aa: CASSPVDGGEAFF; CDR3nt: TGTGCCAGCAGCCCGGTCGACGGGGGTGAAGCTTTCTTT
v_gene: TRBV7-6; abundance: once; d_gene: -; j_gene: TRBJ2-7; len: 15; CDR3aa: CASSLRKTQTYEQYF; CDR3nt: TGTGCCAGCAGCCTACGTAAGACACAAACCTACGAGCAGTACTTC
v_gene: TRBV30; abundance: -; d_gene: -; j_gene: TRBJ1-1; len: 11; CDR3aa: CAWSTNGEAFF; CDR3nt: TGTGCCTGGAGTACAAATGGTGAAGCTTTCTTT
v_gene: TRBV7-2; abundance: -; d_gene: -; j_gene: TRBJ2-1; len: 13; CDR3aa: CASSLRAGGEQFF; CDR3nt: TGTGCCAGCAGCTTAAGGGCCGGGGGTGAGCAGTTCTTC
v_gene: TRBV5-8; abundance: -; d_gene: -; j_gene: TRBJ2-4; len: 14; CDR3aa: CASSLLIGTRLQYF; CDR3nt: TGTGCCAGCAGCTTGCTTATCGGGACACGACTTCAGTACTTC
v_gene: TRBV9; abundance: once; d_gene: -; j_gene: TRBJ2-3; len: 14; CDR3aa: CASTGTTGADTQYF; CDR3nt: TGTGCCAGTACCGGTACCACGGGTGCGGATACGCAGTATTTT
v_gene: TRBV6-1; abundance: once; d_gene: -; j_gene: TRBJ1-1; len: 15; CDR3aa: CASRRDGEENTEAFF; CDR3nt: TGTGCCAGCAGGAGGGACGGGGAGGAGAACACTGAAGCTTTCTTT
v_gene: TRBV9; abundance: -; d_gene: -; j_gene: TRBJ1-3; len: 16; CDR3aa: CASSVAPGRSGNTIYF; CDR3nt: TGTGCCAGCAGCGTAGCTCCTGGCAGGTCTGGAAACACCATATATTTT
v_gene: TRBV19; abundance: -; d_gene: TRBD1; j_gene: TRBJ1-2; len: 16; CDR3aa: CASSILAGQRFYGYTF; CDR3nt: TGTGCCAGTAGTATCCTCGCGGGACAGAGGTTCTATGGCTACACCTTC
v_gene: TRBV12-5; abundance: -; d_gene: TRBD1; j_gene: TRBJ1-1; len: 17; CDR3aa: CASGLYVGSGGFAEAFF; CDR3nt: TGTGCTAGTGGTTTGTACGTGGGGTCAGGGGGCTTCGCTGAAGCTTTCTTT
v_gene: TRBV30; abundance: -; d_gene: -; j_gene: TRBJ2-7; len: 12; CDR3aa: CAWSRGSYEQYF; CDR3nt: TGTGCCTGGAGCCGGGGGAGCTACGAGCAGTACTTC
v_gene: TRBV4-1; abundance: -; d_gene: -; j_gene: TRBJ2-1; len: 12; CDR3aa: CASSQGEHEQFF; CDR3nt: TGCGCCAGCAGCCAAGGCGAGCATGAGCAGTTCTTC
v_gene: TRBV20-1; abundance: -; d_gene: -; j_gene: TRBJ1-1; len: 10; CDR3aa: CSARITEAFF; CDR3nt: TGCAGTGCTCGTATTACTGAAGCTTTCTTT
v_gene: TRBV6-1; abundance: -; d_gene: TRBD1; j_gene: TRBJ2-7; len: 15; CDR3aa: CASRLLTGDPYEQYF; CDR3nt: TGTGCCAGCAGGTTATTGACAGGGGATCCCTACGAGCAGTACTTC